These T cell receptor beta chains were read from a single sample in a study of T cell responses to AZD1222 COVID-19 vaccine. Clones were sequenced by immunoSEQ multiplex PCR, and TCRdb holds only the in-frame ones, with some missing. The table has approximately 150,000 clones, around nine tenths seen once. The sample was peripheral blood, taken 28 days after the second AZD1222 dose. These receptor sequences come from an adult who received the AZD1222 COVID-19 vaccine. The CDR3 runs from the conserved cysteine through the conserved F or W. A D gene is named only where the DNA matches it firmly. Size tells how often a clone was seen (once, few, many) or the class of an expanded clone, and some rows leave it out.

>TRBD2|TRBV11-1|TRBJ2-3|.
CASSSGLAGGTDTQYF
TGTGCCAGCAGCTCGGGACTAGCGGGAGGCACAGATACGCAGTATTTT
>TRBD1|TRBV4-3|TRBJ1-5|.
CASSQDRGQPQHF
TGCGCCAGCAGCCAAGACAGGGGGCAGCCCCAGCATTTT
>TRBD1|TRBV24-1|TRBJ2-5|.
CATSLGQGSETQYF
TGTGCCACCAGCCTAGGACAGGGATCAGAGACCCAGTACTTC
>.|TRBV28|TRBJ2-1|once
CASSFSLALTRFF
TGTGCCAGCAGTTTCTCTCTTGCCCTAACTCGGTTCTTC
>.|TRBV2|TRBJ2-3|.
CASSVGSFTDTQYF
TGTGCCAGCAGTGTTGGGTCGTTCACAGATACGCAGTATTTT
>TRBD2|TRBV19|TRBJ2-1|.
CASSITSGIYNEQFF
TGTGCCAGTAGTATAACTAGCGGGATCTACAATGAGCAGTTCTTC
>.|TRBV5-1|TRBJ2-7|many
CASSPTGSAAEQYF
TGCGCCAGCAGCCCAACCGGGTCGGCTGCCGAGCAGTACTTC
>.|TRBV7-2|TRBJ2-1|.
CASSLVGTYEQFF
TGTGCCAGCAGCTTAGTGGGGACGTATGAGCAGTTCTTC
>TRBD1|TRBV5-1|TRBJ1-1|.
CASSLDRDTEAFF
TGCGCCAGCAGCCTAGACAGGGACACTGAAGCTTTCTTT
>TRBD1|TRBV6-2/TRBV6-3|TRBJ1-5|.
CASSYGTRGNNQPQHF
TGTGCCAGCAGTTACGGAACCAGGGGGAATAATCAGCCCCAGCATTTT
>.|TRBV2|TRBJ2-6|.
CASSEGFSSGANVLTF
TGTGCCAGCAGTGAGGGGTTTTCCTCTGGGGCCAACGTCCTGACTTTC
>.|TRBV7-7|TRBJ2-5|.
CASSPGSHGETQYF
TGTGCCAGCAGCCCCGGGTCGCACGGCGAGACCCAGTACTTC
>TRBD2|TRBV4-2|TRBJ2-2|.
CASSQEALASGRTTGELFF
TGTGCCAGCAGCCAAGAAGCCCTGGCTAGCGGGAGGACCACCGGGGAGCTGTTTTTT
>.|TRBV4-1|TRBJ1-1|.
CASSPRGLPNTEAFF
TGCGCCAGCAGCCCCCGAGGACTTCCGAACACTGAAGCTTTCTTT
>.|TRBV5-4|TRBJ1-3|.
CASSSPGDHSGNTIYF
TGTGCCAGCAGTTCTCCGGGCGACCACTCTGGAAACACCATATATTTT
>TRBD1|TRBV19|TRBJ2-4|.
CASSSGTELNIQYF
TGTGCCAGTAGCTCCGGGACAGAACTAAACATTCAGTACTTC
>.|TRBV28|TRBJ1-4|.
CASSNPGALNEKLFF
TGTGCCAGCAGTAATCCGGGGGCCCTCAATGAAAAACTGTTTTTT
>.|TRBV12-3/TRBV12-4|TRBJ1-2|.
CASSFGWDYGYTF
TGTGCCAGCAGTTTTGGTTGGGACTATGGCTACACCTTC
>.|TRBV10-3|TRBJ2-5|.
CAISAQSKETQYF
TGTGCCATCAGTGCCCAATCCAAGGAGACCCAGTACTTC
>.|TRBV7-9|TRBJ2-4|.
CASSLEQAQNIQYF
TGTGCCAGCAGCTTAGAACAGGCGCAAAACATTCAGTACTTC
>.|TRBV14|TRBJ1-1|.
CASSHLRNTEAFF
TGTGCCAGCAGCCACCTCAGGAACACTGAAGCTTTCTTT
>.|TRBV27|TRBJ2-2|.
CASSLGTNTGELFF
TGTGCCAGCAGTTTAGGCACGAACACCGGGGAGCTGTTTTTT
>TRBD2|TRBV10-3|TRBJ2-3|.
CATGTSGSTDTQYF
TGTGCCACCGGGACTAGCGGTAGCACAGATACGCAGTATTTT
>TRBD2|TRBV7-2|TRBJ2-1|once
CASCRPGGEQFF
TGTGCCAGCTGCCGACCGGGGGGTGAGCAGTTCTTC
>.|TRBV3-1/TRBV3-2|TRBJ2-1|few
CASRRDSSSYNEQFF
TGTGCCAGCAGACGGGACTCGAGCTCCTACAATGAGCAGTTCTTC
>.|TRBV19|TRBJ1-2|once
CASSPQYYGYTF
TGTGCCAGTAGTCCACAGTACTATGGCTACACCTTC
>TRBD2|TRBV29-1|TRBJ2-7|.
CSVGLATSSYEQYF
TGCAGCGTAGGACTAGCGACTAGCTCCTACGAGCAGTACTTC
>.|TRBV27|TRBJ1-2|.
CASSLRPGDYGYTF
TGTGCCAGCAGTCTGAGACCGGGAGACTATGGCTACACCTTC
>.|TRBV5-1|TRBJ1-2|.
CASSLGLAGGYTF
TGCGCCAGCAGCCTGGGACTGGCGGGGGGCTACACCTTC
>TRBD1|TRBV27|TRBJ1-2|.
CASSLFPTGDPYGYTF
TGTGCCAGCAGTTTATTCCCGACAGGGGACCCCTATGGCTACACCTTC
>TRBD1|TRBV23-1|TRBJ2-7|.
CARAFSGQGTVEQYF
TGCGCCAGGGCCTTTTCCGGACAGGGAACGGTCGAGCAGTACTTC
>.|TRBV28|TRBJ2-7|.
CASSLVPSAPYEQYF
TGTGCCAGCAGTTTGGTGCCTAGCGCGCCCTACGAGCAGTACTTC
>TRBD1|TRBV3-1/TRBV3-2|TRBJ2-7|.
CASSQDLGQESYEQYF
TGTGCCAGCAGCCAAGATTTGGGACAGGAATCCTACGAGCAGTACTTC
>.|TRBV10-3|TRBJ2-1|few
CAISEPGGDRSLYQFF
TGTGCCATCAGTGAGCCCGGGGGCGACCGCTCCTTGTACCAGTTCTTC
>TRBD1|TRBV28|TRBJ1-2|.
CASRSTGDYGYTF
TGTGCCAGCAGGTCGACAGGGGACTATGGCTACACCTTC
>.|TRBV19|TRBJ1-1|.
CASSIQGRNTEAFF
TGTGCCAGTAGTATCCAGGGCAGAAACACTGAAGCTTTCTTT
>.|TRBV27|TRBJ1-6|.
CASSLHGGAGSPLHF
TGTGCCAGCAGTTTACACGGGGGCGCAGGGTCACCCCTCCACTTT
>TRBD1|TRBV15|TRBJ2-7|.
CATSRDGGQDEQYF
TGTGCCACCAGCAGAGATGGAGGACAGGACGAGCAGTACTTC
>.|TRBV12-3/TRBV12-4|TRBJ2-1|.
CASSLDGSGLQFF
TGTGCCAGCAGTTTAGACGGTAGCGGCCTACAGTTCTTC
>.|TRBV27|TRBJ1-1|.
CASSFGSGTEAFF
TGTGCCAGCAGTTTTGGGTCAGGCACTGAAGCTTTCTTT
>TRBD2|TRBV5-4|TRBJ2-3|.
CASSLSPSGRKVGTDTQYF
TGTGCCAGCAGCTTGAGCCCTAGCGGGAGGAAGGTGGGCACAGATACGCAGTATTTT
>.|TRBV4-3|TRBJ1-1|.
CASSQDPGFGTEAFF
TGCGCCAGCAGCCAAGATCCAGGGTTCGGCACTGAAGCTTTCTTT
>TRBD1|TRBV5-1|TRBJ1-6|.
CASSLGTGLASPLHF
TGCGCCAGCAGCTTGGGGACAGGGCTTGCTTCACCCCTCCACTTT
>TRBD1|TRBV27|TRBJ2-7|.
CASSSTGQSYEQYF
TGTGCCAGCAGCTCCACGGGACAGAGCTACGAGCAGTACTTC
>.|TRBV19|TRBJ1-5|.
CAAGYSGQPQHF
TGTGCCGCGGGTTACTCAGGTCAGCCCCAGCATTTT
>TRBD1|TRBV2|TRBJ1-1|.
CASSDAPRDRLAFF
TGTGCCAGCAGCGATGCCCCCCGGGACAGATTAGCTTTCTTT
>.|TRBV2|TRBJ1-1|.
CASREQGFSGNTEAFF
TGTGCCAGCAGAGAGCAGGGGTTTTCGGGGAACACTGAAGCTTTCTTT
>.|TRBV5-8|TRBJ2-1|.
CASSPRVGTNEQFF
TGTGCCAGCAGCCCTAGGGTCGGAACCAATGAGCAGTTCTTC
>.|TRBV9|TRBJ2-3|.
CASASSMWDTQYF
TGTGCCAGCGCGTCCTCGATGTGGGATACGCAGTATTTT
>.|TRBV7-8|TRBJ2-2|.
CASSLAQGGELFF
TGTGCCAGCAGCTTAGCCCAAGGCGGGGAGCTGTTTTTT
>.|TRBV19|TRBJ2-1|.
CASSIGGVSRGKFGNEQFF
TGTGCCAGTAGTATAGGGGGGGTTAGTAGGGGAAAATTTGGGAATGAGCAGTTCTTC
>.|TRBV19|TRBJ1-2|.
CASSIPRYGYTF
TGTGCCAGTAGTATACCTAGGTATGGCTACACCTTC
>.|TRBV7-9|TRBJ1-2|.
CASSSIGGGYGYTF
TGTGCCAGCAGCTCCATTGGCGGGGGCTATGGCTACACCTTC